What follows are 21 T cell receptor beta chains derived from one specimen sequenced in a study of blood T cells in healthy people across ages (dated by TCRdb to the mid-2010s). Library preparation used 5' RACE. Reads for this sample came from an Illumina HiSeq 2500. A second PCR of about 7 to 12 cycles was run with a J-beta primer mix and a sample-barcoded 5' primer. The public sequencing data were trimmed at Q25 with fastp and processed into clonotypes with MiXCR by TCRdb, which kept only in-frame beta chains. Every distinct CDR3 protein forms one entry, paired with its most common genes and DNA. In this sample the table shows roughly 1,000,000 distinct CDR3 sequences, 20% to 25% of which occur a single time. The top ten hold about 0.8% of the sample. These data were likewise used in another study, on T cells of mothers and their children.

Sequences were obtained from blood. Source of these receptors: a girl aged 2 to 10 in good health.

The chain employs TRBV7-9 and TRBJ2-7; D may be TRBD1 or TRBD2 (6 bases each). In germline, CDR1 is SEHNR, CDR2 FQNEAQ (reference sequence). Trimming shortened V by 5 bases and J by 3 bases, and 20 bases separated the two germline ends. The CDR3 spans 16 residues. CDR3 protein: CASSLPSRGPLYEQYF. For the CDR3, the DNA is TGTGCCAGCAGCCTCCCAAGCCGGGGGCCACTCTACGAGCAGTACTTC. The entire variable domain, with the rest obtained from reference TRBV7-9 and TRBJ2-7, is as follows: DTGVSQNPRHKITKRGQNVTFRCDPISEHNRLYWYRQTLGQGPEFLTYFQNEAQLEKSRLLSDRFSAERPKGSFSTLEIQRTEQGDSAMYLCASSLPSRGPLYEQYFGPGTRLTVT.

This clonotype occurred a few times. The chain recombines TRBV27 with TRBJ2-3; TRBD2 matches 11 bases. Trimming took 5 bases from V and 5 from J; bases not matched to a gene: 6. CDR3 length equals 15 residues. Per the germline V gene, CDR1 is MNHEY and CDR2 is SMNVEV (reference sequence). The CDR3 protein is CASSTLAGGLDTQYF. The DNA for the CDR3 is TGTGCCAGCAGTACCTTAGCGGGAGGGCTAGATACGCAGTATTTT.

This clonotype was counted a few times. This sequence joins TRBV7-8 and TRBJ2-5; D possibly corresponds to TRBD1 (5 bases). The tail of the sequence fits TRBJ2-1 better, so the J call may be wrong. The length of the CDR3 is 13 residues. CDR1 and CDR2 (germline): SGHVS, FQNEAQ. The CDR3 nucleotides are TGTGCCAGCAGTACCTTCAGGGTAAATGAGCAGTTCTTC. The encoded protein is CASSTFRVNEQFF.

This clonotype was counted only a few times. The V call is TRBV15, the J call TRBJ2-1; D not resolved. Germline V gives CDR1 LNHNV, CDR2 YYDKDF (reference sequence). Trimming removed 4 bases from V and 1 base from J, with 14 bases in between. The length of the CDR3 is 16 residues. The CDR3 nucleotides are TGTGCCACCAGCAAGGAAGTAGCTTTTTCCTACAATGAGCAGTTCTTC. This encodes CATSKEVAFSYNEQFF.

This clonotype was seen a handful of times. This chain links TRBV29-1 with TRBJ2-7; D remains unclear. The CDR3 runs to 11 residues. Trimming shortened V by 4 bases and J by 6 bases, and 10 bases separated the two germline ends. The germline V gene has CDR1 SQVTM and CDR2 ANQGSEA. The CDR3 reads CSVVGQVEQYF. In DNA, the CDR3 is TGCAGCGTTGTCGGCCAGGTCGAGCAGTACTTC.

A few counts support this clonotype. The V and J genes are TRBV20-1 and TRBJ2-5; a weak D match, TRBD2 (6 bases). The V gene lost 3 bases and the J gene lost 5 bases, with 13 bases spanning the gap. Germline CDR1 is DFQATT and CDR2 is SNEGSKA (reference sequence). This CDR3 spans 13 amino acids. CDR3: CSAREGPRETQYF. For the CDR3, the DNA is TGCAGTGCTAGGGAGGGACCTCGGGAGACCCAGTACTTC.

The chain combines TRBV29-1 with TRBJ2-7; D gene uncertain. Trimming cost V 7 bases and J 0 bases, with 13 bases left between them. CDR3 length equals 13 residues. Per the germline V gene, CDR1 is SQVTM and CDR2 is ANQGSEA. CDR3 sequence reads: CSAKGAPSYEQYF. DNA for the CDR3: TGCAGCGCTAAGGGTGCGCCCTCCTACGAGCAGTACTTC.

The rearrangement links TRBV11-2 to TRBJ2-3; D is unresolved. The CDR3 is 17 residues long. Germline V gene lookup returns CDR1 SGHAT and CDR2 FQNNGV. Trimming took 0 bases from V and 6 from J, leaving 19 bases between them. For the CDR3, the DNA is TGTGCCAGCAGCTTAGATTTTCAAGGGCTCTGGAAGGATACGCAGTATTTT. Protein: CASSLDFQGLWKDTQYF.

The chain employs TRBV20-1 and TRBJ2-1; 10 bases are a match to TRBD2. The CDR3 length is 16 residues. The germline gives CDR1 DFQATT, CDR2 SNEGSKA (reference sequence). With 6 bases clipped from V and 3 bases from J, the junction kept 11 bases outside the gene matches. The CDR3 DNA is TGCAGTGCGAGGAACGAGCTAGCGGGAGACTACAATGAGCAGTTCTTC. Translation gives CSARNELAGDYNEQFF.

This chain links TRBV7-9 with TRBJ2-1; TRBD2 matches at 9 bases. V shed 5 bases, J shed 4 bases, and the junction held 9 bases outside the gene matches. CDR3 size: 16 residues. From germline, CDR1 is SEHNR and CDR2 FQNEAQ (reference sequence). This chain's CDR3 is CASSPSRTSEYNEQFF. The CDR3 bases are TGTGCCAGCAGCCCAAGTCGGACTAGCGAATACAATGAGCAGTTCTTC. Full variable domain (missing parts from reference TRBV7-9 and TRBJ2-1): DTGVSQNPRHKITKRGQNVTFRCDPISEHNRLYWYRQTLGQGPEFLTYFQNEAQLEKSRLLSDRFSAERPKGSFSTLEIQRTEQGDSAMYLCASSPSRTSEYNEQFFGPGTRLTVL.

This clonotype was counted only a few times. The chain recombines TRBV28 with TRBJ2-1; tentative D call: TRBD2 (5 bases). The CDR3 spans 16 residues. Trimming took 0 bases from V and 6 from J, leaving 15 bases between them. From germline, CDR1 is MDHEN and CDR2 SYDVKM. The CDR3, as DNA: TGTGCCAGCAGTTTATGGGGCCTCTCCGAGGGCAATGAGCAGTTCTTC. It encodes CASSLWGLSEGNEQFF.

This clonotype showed up just a few times. This chain links TRBV20-1 with TRBJ2-1, with D maybe TRBD2 (7 bases). The V gene lost 2 bases and the J gene lost 10 bases, with 18 bases spanning the gap. This CDR3 contains 14 residues. Germline loops: CDR1 DFQATT, CDR2 SNEGSKA (reference sequence). The CDR3, as DNA: TGCAGTGCTAGATCCCCCGGGGGGCCGGAAGAGCAGTTCTTC. It codes for CSARSPGGPEEQFF.

This clonotype came up a few times. This chain joins TRBV9 and TRBJ1-3; no definite D call. The CDR3 is 13 amino acids. The V and J ends lost 5 bases and 3 bases respectively, with 9 bases between them. The germline V gene encodes CDR1 SGDLS and CDR2 YYNGEE. CDR3 nucleotides: TGTGCCAGCAGGCCCCAAATTGGAAACACCATATATTTT. Protein product: CASRPQIGNTIYF.

This clonotype turned up a few times. This chain connects TRBV20-1 to TRBJ2-3; D not resolved. TRBJ1-5 matches the DNA end more closely, so the J call is doubtful. The CDR3 consists of 11 residues. The V gene's germline CDR1 is DFQATT and CDR2 SNEGSKA (reference sequence). This chain's CDR3 is CSAYNTDTQHF. The CDR3 nucleotides are TGCAGTGCCTATAACACAGATACGCAGCATTTT.

This clonotype turned up a few times. CDR3 region: CATMTGSYEQYF. The CDR3 bases are TGTGCCACCATGACAGGGTCCTACGAGCAGTACTTC. The chain links TRBV6-2 or TRBV6-3 to TRBJ2-7; 7 nucleotides match TRBD1. CDR1 MNHEY and CDR2 SVGEGT come from the germline V gene. Trimming took 10 bases from V and 1 from J; bases not matched to a gene: 4. The CDR3 length is 12 residues.

The J gene is TRBJ1-1, the V gene TRBV29-1; possibly TRBD1 for D (6 bases). The V end was cut by 3 bases, the J end by 3 bases, with 20 bases between. CDR1 is SQVTM, CDR2 ANQGSEA, per germline. CDR3 length: 16 residues. The CDR3 DNA sequence: TGCAGCGTTGAGGGGCTAACAGGGTTGGTGGACACTGAAGCTTTCTTT. Translated: CSVEGLTGLVDTEAFF.

CDR3 coding DNA: TGTGCCAGCAGTTACCCCGGGACCCCAGAAGCTTTCTTT. This encodes CASSYPGTPEAFF. The rearrangement uses TRBV6-2 or TRBV6-3 and TRBJ1-1; tentatively, D is TRBD1 (5 bases). Trimming removed 2 bases at V and 8 bases at J, with 12 bases between. The CDR3 spans 13 residues. The V gene's germline CDR1 is MNHEY and CDR2 SVGEGT.

In its sample, this clonotype was seen a few times. The V call is TRBV7-2, the J call TRBJ2-5; 12 nucleotides agree with TRBD2. Per germline, CDR1 SGHTA and CDR2 FQGNSA. The CDR3 runs to 15 residues. V was pared by 4 bases and J by 5 bases, with 5 bases of the junction left unmatched. The DNA for the CDR3 is TGTGCCAGCAGCTCTAGCGGGGGGGTGGGGGAGACCCAGTACTTC. Translated, it gives CASSSSGGVGETQYF.

This clonotype has just a few counts. The rearrangement uses TRBV7-8 and TRBJ1-1; 9 positions agree with TRBD1. The CDR3 is 19 amino acids. In germline, CDR1 is SGHVS, CDR2 FQNEAQ. Trimming removed 5 bases from V and 0 bases from J; junction bases left unmatched: 16. CDR3 coding DNA: TGTGCCAGCAGCCCAAGGGGGGGGACAGGGTCGTTTGTGAACACTGAAGCTTTCTTT. Its translation: CASSPRGGTGSFVNTEAFF.

The chain recombines TRBV4-2 with TRBJ2-5; 14 nucleotides match TRBD2. Germline V gene sequence: CDR1 LGHNA, CDR2 YNFKEQ. The CDR3 covers 16 residues. V gave up 4 bases and J gave up 4 bases; unmatched junction bases: 5. The CDR3 is CASSRGLAGAGETQYF. The DNA for the CDR3 is TGTGCCAGCAGCCGGGGACTAGCGGGAGCGGGAGAGACCCAGTACTTC.

J is TRBJ2-1 and V is TRBV4-1, with 12 bases aligning to TRBD2. The CDR3 length is 17 residues. Germline loops: CDR1 MGHRA, CDR2 YSYEKL. Trimming cost V 4 bases and J 9 bases; bases outside gene matches: 13. CDR3 region: CASSLNLGLAGQGEQFF. CDR3 DNA sequence: TGCGCCAGCAGCCTAAACCTTGGACTAGCGGGACAGGGTGAGCAGTTCTTC.